The present T cell receptor (beta chain) was sequenced within a study of blood T cell repertoires in COVID-19. On the study more broadly: Samples representing acute and convalescent COVID-19 were sourced from the United States, Italy and Spain. In each case, the material was cDNA or gDNA derived from T cells, B-cell-depleted T cells, or PBMCs.

This CDR3 comprises 13 residues. Germline V gene sequence: CDR1 SQVTM, CDR2 ANQGSEA. V lost 5 bases and J lost 6; bases outside the gene matches: 9. Authors' analysis steps: Amplification with reference gene primers provided the estimates of nucleated cell counts. Some clones are missing from TCRdb's copy, which holds only in-frame ones; the method was immunoSEQ multiplex PCR. V, J and clone size are taken as reported in that table, and D and trimming were inferred from the DNA itself. Here the sample spans about 120,000 clones, about 83% being singletons. The chain links TRBV29-1 to TRBJ1-1, with 7 positions matching TRBD1. This clonotype was obtained from a man between 65 and 80 years old with acute or convalescent COVID-19. Sequencing was carried out using peripheral blood. The CDR3: CSVSMPGTAEAFF. CDR3 in DNA: TGCAGCGTTTCAATGCCCGGGACAGCTGAAGCTTTCTTT.